Following are 14 T cell receptor beta chains from one sample sequenced in a study of metastatic and nonmetastatic thyroid tumors. TCRdb re-clonotyped the PCR reads via MiXCR. The table lists approximately 30,000 clones, roughly 17% of them singletons. Until they underwent thyroid surgery, no patient had received any treatment. The material sequenced was blood. The receptor source for this set is a male donor with papillary thyroid cancer or a benign thyroid nodule (not recorded which). Some clones in this sample may be carry-over from other donors' samples.

This clone appeared many times. The chain combines TRBV16 with TRBJ1-2, with 10 bases matching TRBD1. Germline V gene lookup returns CDR1 KGHSY and CDR2 FQNENV. This CDR3 contains 13 residues. Trimming at V came to 7 bases and at J to 7 bases, leaving 6 bases not matched to a gene. CDR3 sequence (DNA): TGTGCCAGCACCCTCGACAGGGGGCCTGGCTACACCTTC. Translation: CASTLDRGPGYTF.

The table lists this clone with many counts. This may stem from a read error, because a much larger clone lies one nucleotide away. The same CDR3 arises from other DNA sequences in this sample as well. The genes are TRBV19 and TRBJ2-7; tentative D call: TRBD2 (6 bases). Germline values: CDR1 LNHDA, CDR2 SQIVND (reference sequence). V gave up 11 bases and J gave up 5 bases, with 16 bases separating them. The CDR3 covers 12 residues. The CDR3 loop reads CAAGGPLDEQYF. CDR3 DNA sequence: TGTGCCGCTGGAGGGCCTCTCGACGAGCAGTACTTC. Drawing the rest from reference TRBV19 and TRBJ2-7, the complete variable domain is DGGITQSPKYLFRKEGQNVTLSCEQNLNHDAMYWYRQDPGQGLRLIYYSQIVNDFQKGDIAEGYSVSREKKESFPLTVTSAQKNPTAFYLCAAGGPLDEQYFGPGTRLTVT.

The genes are TRBV5-5 and TRBJ2-6; D gene unclear. The CDR3 spans 15 residues. Trimming removed 0 bases at V and 2 bases at J, with 6 bases between. CDR1 SGHKS and CDR2 YYEKEE come from the germline V gene (reference sequence). The CDR3 region is CASSLVLPGANVLTF. CDR3 coding DNA: TGTGCCAGCAGCTTGGTGCTCCCTGGGGCCAACGTCCTGACTTTC.

This clone was seen many times. This sequence joins TRBV7-9 and TRBJ2-5, with D possibly matching TRBD2 (6 bases). The CDR3 contains 13 residues. Trimming took off 0 bases at V and 4 bases at J, with 6 bases between the two ends. Germline values: CDR1 SEHNR, CDR2 FQNEAQ (reference sequence). DNA of the CDR3: TGTGCCAGCAGCTTAGCCGGGGGAGAGACCCAGTACTTC. This gives the protein CASSLAGGETQYF.

This clone was counted many times. CDR3 protein: CATSREPRSSYEQYF. CDR3 in DNA: TGTGCCACCAGCAGAGAACCCCGCAGTTCCTACGAGCAGTACTTC. J is TRBJ2-7 and V is TRBV15; D is unresolved. The CDR3 is 15 residues long. CDR1 LNHNV and CDR2 YYDKDF come from the germline V gene (reference sequence). The V end was cut by 0 bases, the J end by 1 base, with 10 bases between.

The CDR3 loop reads CASSTRTGGSSTDTQYF. CDR3 DNA: TGTGCCAGCAGCACTCGGACAGGGGGGTCCAGCACAGATACGCAGTATTTT. The chain links TRBV9 to TRBJ2-3, with TRBD1 matching over 10 bases. Unmatched junction bases numbered 8, after V lost 4 bases and J lost 0 bases. Germline V gene lookup returns CDR1 SGDLS and CDR2 YYNGEE. CDR3 length: 17 amino acids. The full variable domain, rest sourced from reference TRBV9 and TRBJ2-3, is DSGVTQTPKHLITATGQRVTLRCSPRSGDLSVYWYQQSLDQGLQFLIQYYNGEERAKGNILERFSAQQFPDLHSELNLSSLELGDSALYFCASSTRTGGSSTDTQYFGPGTRLTVL.

This clone was picked up many times. The gene calls are TRBV28 and TRBJ1-6; D is perhaps TRBD1 (6 bases). The CDR3 runs 14 residues. Per the germline V gene, CDR1 is MDHEN and CDR2 is SYDVKM. The CDR3 region is CATGGPSVYSPLHF. The CDR3 DNA reads as TGTGCAACGGGGGGGCCCTCGGTCTATTCACCCCTCCACTTT.

This clone came up a few times. J is TRBJ2-7 and V is TRBV6-1; TRBD2 matches 9 bases. After removal of 5 bases from V and 3 bases from J, the junction contained 5 bases not matched to a gene. The length of the CDR3 is 14 residues. Looked up from germline, CDR1 is MNHNS and CDR2 is SASEGT. The CDR3 DNA is TGTGCCAGCAGTCCGGTACTAGCGGGCTACGAGCAGTACTTC. Amino acids: CASSPVLAGYEQYF.

This clone was counted ten times or more. The chain is built from TRBV28 and TRBJ1-4, with D perhaps TRBD1 (6 bases). The CDR3 contains 14 residues. Germline V lookup: CDR1 MDHEN, CDR2 SYDVKM. V was cut by 2 bases and J by 4 bases, with 8 bases left in between. CDR3 nucleotide sequence: TGTGCCAGCAGTTTACGACAGGTTAATGAAAAACTGTTTTTT. Residues: CASSLRQVNEKLFF.

This clone has more than one count but fewer than ten. This sequence joins TRBV6-1 and TRBJ1-2, with a weak D call TRBD1 (5 bases). V was trimmed by 6 bases and J by 6 bases, leaving 20 bases between them. This CDR3 contains 15 residues. CDR1 and CDR2 from the germline V gene are MNHNS and SASEGT. The CDR3 bases are TGTGCCAGCAGCCCCATGGGGCCCAGGGTGAATGGCTACACCTTC. The encoded protein is CASSPMGPRVNGYTF.

This clone was recorded at least ten times. The chain couples TRBV27 to TRBJ2-3; tentative D call: TRBD2 (5 bases). The CDR3 consists of 14 residues. V lost 6 bases and J 5 bases, leaving 15 bases between the germline ends. Germline V gene lookup returns CDR1 MNHEY and CDR2 SMNVEV (reference sequence). CDR3 bases: TGTGCCAGCAGCCCCCGGGTTAGCGTAGATACGCAGTATTTT. The encoded protein is CASSPRVSVDTQYF.

The V gene is TRBV19, the J gene TRBJ2-5, with D unclear. Germline V gene data show CDR1 as LNHDA and CDR2 as SQIVND (reference sequence). The CDR3 consists of 14 residues. Trimming removed 1 base from V and 5 bases from J, with 11 bases in between. The CDR3, as DNA: TGTGCCAGTAGTATAGTTGGTGACTCGGAGACCCAGTACTTC. As protein: CASSIVGDSETQYF.

This clone is medium-sized by share. This sequence joins TRBV6-1 and TRBJ1-1, with a possible D match to TRBD1 (5 bases). Germline CDR1 is MNHNS and CDR2 is SASEGT. CDR3 length: 15 residues. Trimming pared 7 bases from V and 4 bases from J, leaving 19 bases between. The CDR3 nucleotides are TGTGCCAGCACCTACGAGGGCAGGGTAGGCACTGAAGCTTTCTTT. Its protein is CASTYEGRVGTEAFF.

This clone was found many times. The rearrangement uses TRBV5-1 and TRBJ2-3, with a possible D match to TRBD2 (6 bases). This CDR3 region has 15 residues. The V gene's germline CDR1 is SGHRS and CDR2 YFSETQ. Trimming shortened V by 2 bases and J by 0 bases, and 10 bases separated the two germline ends. This CDR3 reads CASSFLSGSTDTQYF. The CDR3, as DNA: TGCGCCAGCAGCTTTTTAAGCGGGAGCACAGATACGCAGTATTTT.